Below, 30 T cell receptor beta chains from the same sample are listed, as sequenced in a study of shared clonotypes between healthy human individuals (dated by TCRdb to about 2020). Library construction relied on the immunoSEQ multiplex PCR assay. The table was pulled from immuneACCESS by TCRdb, which kept in-frame rearrangements only. Such tables lose some clones; where checked, under half of the loss comes from unresolved V genes, and the rest has no known cause. This sample is represented by around 700,000 clones; around 72% of them were singletons. The biggest ten clones account for 1.8% of the sample. The sequencing sample was made of memory CD4+ T cells sorted from blood. Per the publication, the cell subset or site label means: CD45RA-negative fraction. The receptors shown here come from a woman in her twenties or thirties in good health.

The chain combines TRBV10-2 with TRBJ2-1; the D is unclear. The CDR3 spans 16 residues. Between the trimmed V and J ends, which lost 4 bases and 0 bases, there was a span of 13 bases. Germline V CDR1 and CDR2: WSHSY, SAAADI. This chain's CDR3 is CASSGAPQSSYNEQFF. The CDR3 DNA reads TGCGCCAGCAGTGGGGCCCCCCAAAGCTCCTACAATGAGCAGTTCTTC.

Comments on this clone: Other nucleotide sequences from this sample produce the same CDR3. The chain carries TRBV6-5 and TRBJ1-4; possibly TRBD1 for D (5 bases). The CDR3 sequence is 15 residues long. The V gene lost 0 bases and the J gene lost 3 bases, with 8 bases spanning the gap. Germline V gene lookup returns CDR1 MNHEY and CDR2 SVGAGI. The CDR3 loop is CASSYSRGPNEKLFF. CDR3 DNA: TGTGCCAGCAGTTACTCGAGGGGACCTAATGAAAAACTGTTTTTT.

The chain couples TRBV6-1 to TRBJ2-7; TRBD2 is a possible D gene (5 bases). Deletions cut 3 bases from V and 2 bases from J, with 11 bases between. There are 14 residues in the CDR3. Germline CDR1 is MNHNS and CDR2 is SASEGT. The CDR3 reads CASSDTGIPYEQYF. As DNA, the CDR3 is TGTGCCAGCAGTGATACCGGGATACCCTACGAGCAGTACTTC.

The gene calls are TRBV19 and TRBJ2-2, with D perhaps matching TRBD2 (6 bases). V lost 1 base and J 4 bases, leaving 10 bases between the germline ends. This CDR3 contains 15 residues. Germline CDR1 and CDR2: LNHDA and SQIVND (reference sequence). CDR3 sequence (DNA): TGTGCCAGTAGTATAGTAACGCGGGGCACCGGGGAGCTGTTTTTT. Its translation is CASSIVTRGTGELFF. Full variable domain (missing parts from reference TRBV19 and TRBJ2-2): DGGITQSPKYLFRKEGQNVTLSCEQNLNHDAMYWYRQDPGQGLRLIYYSQIVNDFQKGDIAEGYSVSREKKESFPLTVTSAQKNPTAFYLCASSIVTRGTGELFFGEGSRLTVL.

J is TRBJ2-1 and V is TRBV7-9; D call uncertain. This CDR3 comprises 13 residues. V lost 5 bases and J 3 bases, leaving 8 bases between the germline ends. Germline V gene sequence: CDR1 SEHNR, CDR2 FQNEAQ (reference sequence). The CDR3 protein is CASSAEYYNEQFF. CDR3 bases: TGTGCCAGCAGCGCCGAGTACTACAATGAGCAGTTCTTC.

The rearrangement links TRBV7-3 to TRBJ1-5; no firm D call. The germline CDR1 and CDR2 sequences are SGHTA and FQGTGA. This CDR3 has 13 residues. The V end lost 1 base, the J end lost 6 bases, and 7 bases lay between the germline ends. This CDR3 reads CASSLNKGQPQHF. CDR3 coding DNA: TGTGCCAGCAGCTTAAATAAGGGTCAGCCCCAGCATTTT.

V usage is TRBV2 and J usage is TRBJ2-1; D is perhaps TRBD2 (6 bases). This CDR3 spans 15 amino acids. CDR1 is SNHLY, CDR2 FYNNEI, per germline. V shed 4 bases and J shed 0 bases, with 10 bases lying between them. CDR3 protein: CASSVEGSSYNEQFF. The CDR3 bases are TGTGCCAGCAGTGTGGAGGGTAGCTCCTACAATGAGCAGTTCTTC.

The chain recombines TRBV30 with TRBJ2-1; D is undetermined. CDR1 GTSNPN and CDR2 SVGIG come from the germline V gene (reference sequence). This CDR3 spans 14 amino acids. V was trimmed by 1 base and J by 8 bases, leaving 15 bases between them. The CDR3 nucleotides read TGTGCCTGGAGTGCCCCCGTAGCTATCCATGAGCAGTTCTTC. Translated, it gives CAWSAPVAIHEQFF.

This clone was detected only a few times. The chain links TRBV5-3 to TRBJ2-7; D might be TRBD1 (6 bases). TRBV5-3 is placed among ORFs of uncertain function. The length of the CDR3 is 19 residues. Trimming shortened V by 0 bases and J by 3 bases, and 25 bases separated the two germline ends. The CDR3 loop is CARSLVMPNTGKPDYEQYF. The CDR3, as DNA: TGTGCCAGAAGCTTGGTGATGCCGAACACAGGGAAACCCGACTACGAGCAGTACTTC.

This clone occurred many times. The J gene is TRBJ2-7, the V gene TRBV28, with D maybe TRBD2 (6 bases). The CDR3 sequence is 14 residues long. Germline V gene data show CDR1 as MDHEN and CDR2 as SYDVKM. The V and J ends lost 6 bases and 2 bases respectively, with 14 bases between them. CDR3: CASSQGLPPYEQYF. Written as DNA, the CDR3 is TGTGCCAGCAGCCAGGGACTCCCTCCCTACGAGCAGTACTTC.

CDR3 amino acids: CASSFIPETDTQYF. The CDR3 nucleotides are TGTGCCAGCAGCTTTATCCCTGAGACAGATACGCAGTATTTT. The genes are TRBV5-5 and TRBJ2-3; D unresolved. There are 14 residues in the CDR3. Germline CDR1 reads SGHKS; CDR2 reads YYEKEE (reference sequence). Trimming left V 2 bases short and J 3 bases short, with 10 bases between.

The chain combines TRBV28 with TRBJ2-6; D is unresolved. The CDR3 extends over 14 amino acids. Deletions cut 2 bases from V and 3 bases from J, with 5 bases between. Germline values: CDR1 MDHEN, CDR2 SYDVKM. The CDR3 DNA is TGTGCCAGCAGTTTAGAAGATGGGGCCAACGTCCTGACTTTC. Translating gives CASSLEDGANVLTF.

This clone was detected ten times or more. Other DNA sequences within the sample encode an identical CDR3. V gene TRBV6-1 combines with J gene TRBJ2-6, with TRBD2 as a possible D gene (6 bases). The CDR3 is 15 amino acids. Trimming cost V 8 bases and J 0 bases, with 11 bases left between them. In germline, CDR1 is MNHNS, CDR2 SASEGT. In DNA, the CDR3 is TGTGCCAGCCGGGACGGGGGCTCTGGGGCCAACGTCCTGACTTTC. Amino acids: CASRDGGSGANVLTF.

A note on this clone: Just one base apart from a much larger clone, this may be a read error. V usage is TRBV5-1 and J usage is TRBJ1-1, with D perhaps matching TRBD1 (5 bases). CDR1 SGHRS and CDR2 YFSETQ come from the germline V gene. V was trimmed by 7 bases and J by 1 base, leaving 8 bases between them. The CDR3 is 12 amino acids. The CDR3 nucleotides read TGCGCCAGCGGTACAGGGAACACTGAAGCTTTCTTT. This gives the protein CASGTGNTEAFF. Filled out from reference TRBV5-1 and TRBJ1-1, the complete variable domain reads KAGVTQTPRYLIKTRGQQVTLSCSPISGHRSVSWYQQTPGQGLQFLFEYFSETQRNKGNFPGRFSGRQFSNSRSEMNVSTLELGDSALYLCASGTGNTEAFFGQGTRLTVV.

The chain links TRBV19 to TRBJ2-1; 7 bases are a match to TRBD2. Per the germline V gene, CDR1 is LNHDA and CDR2 is SQIVND (reference sequence). The CDR3 contains 15 residues. V shed 3 bases, J shed 8 bases, and the junction held 10 bases outside the gene matches. CDR3 in amino acids: CASSILAGAPYEQFF. DNA for the CDR3: TGTGCCAGTAGTATTCTTGCGGGAGCACCCTATGAGCAGTTCTTC.

This chain links TRBV5-4 with TRBJ2-6; no reliable D call. Deletions cut 4 bases from V and 0 bases from J, with 5 bases between. This CDR3 is built from 14 residues. Germline assignment: CDR1 SGHNT and CDR2 YYREEE (reference sequence). The CDR3 loop is CASSLISGANVLTF. CDR3 DNA: TGTGCCAGCAGCCTTATCTCTGGGGCCAACGTCCTGACTTTC.

The gene calls are TRBV7-8 and TRBJ2-7; D perhaps matches TRBD2 (6 bases). Germline V gene lookup returns CDR1 SGHVS and CDR2 FQNEAQ. V lost 5 bases, J lost 3 bases, and 11 bases lay in between. The CDR3 length is 13 residues. CDR3 residues: CASSLDYFYEQYF. CDR3 DNA: TGTGCCAGCAGCCTGGACTACTTCTACGAGCAGTACTTC.

The chain couples TRBV10-1 to TRBJ1-2; possible D gene TRBD1, 5 bases. This CDR3 has 14 amino acids. Trimming removed 2 bases from V and 0 bases from J, with 7 bases in between. Germline V gene data show CDR1 as WNHNN and CDR2 as SYGVQD (reference sequence). The DNA of the CDR3 is TGCGCCAGCAGTGAGAGGGGAACTAACTATGGCTACACCTTC. Protein product: CASSERGTNYGYTF.

The chain has TRBV20-1 and TRBJ2-7, with 7 positions matching TRBD1. In germline, CDR1 is DFQATT, CDR2 SNEGSKA (reference sequence). V was pared by 6 bases and J by 6 bases, with 5 bases of the junction left unmatched. This CDR3 contains 11 residues. The CDR3 protein is CSASQGTEQYF. The CDR3 bases are TGCAGTGCCTCACAGGGGACCGAGCAGTACTTC.

The J gene is TRBJ2-7, the V gene TRBV25-1, with 8 bases aligning to TRBD2. CDR3 length: 14 residues. V was clipped by 5 bases and J by 3 bases; unmatched bases: 6. Germline CDR1 is MGHDK and CDR2 is SYGVNS. The CDR3 loop reads CASSKTGTSYEQYF. The CDR3 DNA sequence: TGTGCCAGCAGTAAAACCGGGACTAGCTACGAGCAGTACTTC.

The chain combines TRBV30 with TRBJ2-1; TRBD2 agrees at 9 bases. V trimming: 4 bases; J trimming: 9 bases; junction bases outside the gene matches: 7. The CDR3 loop spans 13 amino acids. Looked up from germline, CDR1 is GTSNPN and CDR2 is SVGIG (reference sequence). CDR3 in amino acids: CAWTASGTREQFF. CDR3 coding DNA: TGTGCCTGGACTGCTAGCGGGACTCGTGAGCAGTTCTTC.

This chain uses TRBV28 with TRBJ1-2; no definite D call. The V end lost 3 bases, the J end lost 5 bases, and 13 bases lay between the germline ends. The CDR3 consists of 14 residues. CDR1 and CDR2 from the germline V gene are MDHEN and SYDVKM. The CDR3 DNA is TGTGCCAGCAGTTTCTCACCCTACGGTTATGGCTACACCTTC. Translation gives CASSFSPYGYGYTF.

This clone was observed a few times. The chain combines TRBV6-5 with TRBJ2-3, with TRBD2 matching over 12 bases. This CDR3 region has 14 residues. V lost 8 bases and J lost 3; bases outside the gene matches: 3. Germline CDR1 reads MNHEY; CDR2 reads SVGAGI. The CDR3 is CASRLAGVTDTQYF. The CDR3 DNA reads TGTGCCAGCCGACTAGCGGGAGTAACAGATACGCAGTATTTT.

This chain connects TRBV28 to TRBJ1-2; D gene ambiguous. From germline, CDR1 is MDHEN and CDR2 SYDVKM. This CDR3 has 13 residues. V was cut by 2 bases and J by 8 bases, with 12 bases left in between. CDR3 region: CASSLEYNGGYTF. CDR3 sequence (DNA): TGTGCCAGCAGTTTAGAGTACAACGGGGGCTACACCTTC.

The chain uses TRBV5-1 and TRBJ1-6; 8 bases match TRBD1. Germline V gene sequence: CDR1 SGHRS, CDR2 YFSETQ. The CDR3 is made up of 15 amino acids. Trimming removed 2 bases from V and 9 bases from J; junction bases left unmatched: 7. The CDR3 sequence: CASSFGQGAGSPLHF. The CDR3 DNA reads TGCGCCAGCAGCTTCGGGCAGGGGGCTGGTTCACCCCTCCACTTT.

The V call is TRBV20-1, the J call TRBJ2-5; D is unresolved. Per germline, CDR1 DFQATT and CDR2 SNEGSKA (reference sequence). CDR3 length: 11 residues. Deletions cut 7 bases from V and 1 base from J, with 7 bases between. The CDR3 spells CSVRIQETQYF. Here the CDR3 DNA reads TGCAGTGTACGGATCCAAGAGACCCAGTACTTC.

This clone was observed at least ten times. The rearrangement joins TRBV28 to TRBJ1-5; TRBD1 aligns across 11 bases. Trimming cost V 5 bases and J 6 bases; bases outside gene matches: 9. The germline gives CDR1 MDHEN, CDR2 SYDVKM. The CDR3 spans 16 residues. The CDR3 DNA is TGTGCCAGCAGTCCCCTCCGGACAGGGGGCAGTCAGCCCCAGCATTTT. Translated, it gives CASSPLRTGGSQPQHF.

This clone has just a few counts. This chain uses TRBV7-7 with TRBJ2-1; 9 nucleotides align to TRBD2. In germline, CDR1 is SSHAT, CDR2 FNYEAQ (reference sequence). The CDR3 runs 13 residues. V lost 3 bases and J lost 11; bases outside the gene matches: 5. CDR3 sequence (DNA): TGTGCCAGCAGCTTGGCGGGAGGGGTGAAGCAGTTCTTC. Translating gives CASSLAGGVKQFF.

J is TRBJ2-7 and V is TRBV28; tentatively, D is TRBD1 (5 bases). CDR1 and CDR2 from the germline V gene are MDHEN and SYDVKM. The CDR3 runs 13 residues. V dropped 5 bases and J dropped 5 bases, with 13 bases sitting between them. CDR3 region: CASSARVPHEQYF. The CDR3 DNA follows: TGTGCCAGCAGTGCCAGGGTTCCCCACGAGCAGTACTTC.

V is TRBV5-4 and J is TRBJ2-3; a possible D gene is TRBD2 (6 bases). The CDR3 consists of 13 residues. CDR1 is SGHNT and CDR2 is YYREEE in the germline V gene (reference sequence). With 7 bases removed from V and 2 bases from J, the gap between germline ends came to 11 bases. CDR3 nucleotides: TGTGCCAGCGGCGGGACCCTCACAGATACGCAGTATTTT. Its translation: CASGGTLTDTQYF.